This T cell receptor (beta chain) is from a study of T cells in Graves' hyperthyroidism and ophthalmopathy. Each patient was aged 18 to 65 and had newly diagnosed hyperthyroidism of under 2 months' duration. Amplified TCR beta CDR3 regions came from RNA transcripts. HTBI primers drove first-round RT-PCR of the TCR CDR3. TCRdb redid the calling of the multiplex PCR reads with MiXCR, one entry per CDR3 protein. Here the sample spans some 200,000 distinct CDR3 sequences, about a sixth being singletons. Trimming took 5 bases from V and 0 from J, leaving 17 bases between them. Germline-derived CDR1 and CDR2 are DFQATT and SNEGSKA (reference sequence). The CDR3 loop spans 16 amino acids.

The chain is built from TRBV20-1 and TRBJ2-1; D assignment may be TRBD1 or TRBD2 (5 bases each). The source is a woman in her forties or fifties with Graves' hyperthyroidism. Sequences were obtained from blood. CDR3 sequence (DNA): TGCAGTGCTCGTAATCGGGACGGTCCCTCCTACAATGAGCAGTTCTTC. Protein product: CSARNRDGPSYNEQFF.